Listed here is a single T cell receptor beta chain. These data belong to a study of CDR3 diversity in severe acne. Trimming took off 5 bases at V and 0 bases at J, with 7 bases between the two ends. The CDR3 consists of 13 residues. The germline gives CDR1 MDHEN, CDR2 SYDVKM. TCRdb used MiXCR to reprocess the PCR reads, holding one entry per CDR3 protein. The table includes 100,000 or so distinct CDR3 sequences, roughly 51% detected once. Sequencing was carried out using blood. This TCR was recovered from a male donor with acne. J is TRBJ1-1 and V is TRBV28; the D is unclear. CDR3 sequence: CASSQRLNTEAFF. CDR3 DNA: TGTGCCAGCAGTCAAAGATTGAACACTGAAGCTTTCTTT.